This TCR beta chain originates from a study of cytomegalovirus exposure and HLA in healthy donors. Primers: 60 Vbeta forward and 13 Jbeta reverse. Sequenced by immunoSEQ multiplex PCR; TCRdb stores in-frame clones only, minus some. Of about 200,000 clones listed, 75% to 85% were seen once; the top ten hold approximately 0.4%. Sequenced input: PBMCs. The sequence was obtained from a male donor in good health and CMV-seropositive.

The CDR3 protein is CASSLSFGQSHYEQYF. Written as DNA, the CDR3 is TGTGCCAGCAGTTTATCTTTTGGGCAGAGTCACTACGAGCAGTACTTC. This chain uses TRBV27 with TRBJ2-7; D is uncertain. CDR1 and CDR2 from the germline V gene are MNHEY and SMNVEV (reference sequence). CDR3 size: 16 residues. V lost 0 bases and J lost 3, with 15 bases in between.